The present entry profiles one TCR beta chain with its context. Antigen unknown. This entry is derived from a study of T cell responses to AZD1222 COVID-19 vaccine. About the study: Second-dose recipients at about 4 or about 12 weeks were treated as one pooled group. Study conclusions and caveats: Increased Spike-specific TCR breadth and depth were observed after two AZD1222 doses.

Using immunoSEQ multiplex PCR, the repertoire was profiled, and TCRdb retains in-frame clones only, with some absent. The sample lists more than 70,000 clones, nearly 90% occurring once. This receptor was taken from an adult in good health. The specimen comprised peripheral blood, sampled on day 0 of AZD1222 vaccination.

In DNA form, the CDR3 reads TGTGCCTGGAGTCGGGACAGCTACGAGCAGTACTTC. Translation gives CAWSRDSYEQYF. This rearrangement joins TRBV30 to TRBJ2-7; 7 nucleotides line up with TRBD1. The junction had 1 base not matched to a gene; V was cut back by 2 bases and J by 3 bases. This CDR3 comprises 12 residues. Germline CDR1 is GTSNPN and CDR2 is SVGIG (reference sequence). The variable domain in full, completed from reference TRBV30 and TRBJ2-7, reads SQTIHQWPATLVQPVGSPLSLECTVEGTSNPNLYWYRQAAGRGLQLLFYSVGIGQISSEVPQNLSASRPQDRQFILSSKKLLLSDSGFYLCAWSRDSYEQYFGPGTRLTVT.